Included here is one T cell receptor (beta chain) sequence, with context. The data were obtained in a study of blood T cell repertoires in COVID-19. Study-wide background: T cells, B-cell-depleted T cells, or PBMCs provided the cDNA or gDNA that served as material.

Assay: immunoSEQ multiplex PCR; the TCRdb copy retains only in-frame clones and omits some. The sample carries approximately 390,000 clones, 87% recorded once. CDR1 and CDR2 (germline): SNHLY, FYNNEI. The CDR3 totals 14 residues. V shed 2 bases and J shed 6 bases, with 14 bases lying between them. The sequenced material came from PBMCs or T cells enriched from blood (not recorded which). This sequence was found in a woman between 45 and 65 years old who had recovered from COVID-19. This chain links TRBV2 with TRBJ2-7; TRBD1 might be the D (5 bases). The CDR3 bases are TGTGCCAGCAGTGAACAGGGTGATTTCAGCGAGCAGTACTTC. Its protein is CASSEQGDFSEQYF.